The clone carrying this T cell receptor beta chain was detected ten times or more. Using a J-beta primer mix together with a sample-barcoded 5' primer, a second PCR was run for roughly 6 to 12 cycles. Each CDR3 protein gets one entry after TCRdb re-called the 5' RACE reads with MiXCR. The data show 600,000 to 850,000 distinct CDR3 sequences, approximately 39% seen once. These data come from a study of blood T cells in healthy people across ages. The TCR sequence derives from a woman aged 60-70 years in good health. Sequencing was done on a sample of blood.

The CDR3 sequence: CSAPGTSGRAAYEQYF. For the CDR3, the DNA is TGCAGTGCTCCCGGGACTAGCGGGAGGGCCGCCTACGAGCAGTACTTC. V and J are TRBV20-1 and TRBJ2-7; 16 bases fit TRBD2. The V gene's germline CDR1 is DFQATT and CDR2 SNEGSKA (reference sequence). After removal of 5 bases from V and 2 bases from J, the junction contained 6 bases not matched to a gene. The CDR3 covers 16 residues.